This entry features one T cell receptor beta chain sequence. Its antigen is not identified. This entry is derived from a study of cytomegalovirus exposure and HLA in healthy donors. Researchers ran the PCR with 60 Vbeta and 13 Jbeta primers. This table comes from immunoSEQ multiplex PCR, and its TCRdb copy is limited to in-frame clones, with some not included. Its listing shows around 100,000 clones. Study-wide results and limits: On later analysis, the bulk of CMV-associated TCR beta chains appeared to be HLA-restricted. Equally common other TCR beta chains were less clonally expanded than HLA-associated ones, a later analysis found.

The germline gives CDR1 SGHTA, CDR2 FQGNSA. Trimming cost V 5 bases and J 6 bases; bases outside gene matches: 15. The CDR3 is made up of 17 amino acids. The rearrangement links TRBV7-2 to TRBJ2-2; TRBD2 matches 7 bases. The sequence was collected from a middle-aged man in good health and CMV-seronegative. Sequences were obtained from PBMCs. The CDR3 sequence is CASSRGPGTTSAGELFF. CDR3 nucleotides: TGTGCCAGCAGCCGAGGTCCCGGGACTACGTCCGCCGGGGAGCTGTTTTTT.